A single sample gave rise to the 21 T cell receptor beta chains below, sequenced in a study of Ad26.COV2.S vaccination and SARS-CoV-2 variants. Method: immunoSEQ multiplex PCR; TCRdb's copy keeps in-frame clones and lacks some. This table holds some 500,000 clones, 85% to 90% found once. Treatment: 19 received Ad26.COV2.S at low or high dose, single or two shots; roughly five received placebo; per-sample allocation not given. Sampling was done on day 63 after the first vaccine or placebo injection. The sequenced sample was peripheral blood, obtained in a trial of Ad26.COV2.S vaccine versus placebo. The receptors shown here come from a person between 18 and 65 years old who received the Ad26.COV2.S COVID-19 vaccine or a placebo.

The chain carries TRBV7-2 and TRBJ1-3, with D hard to call. The CDR3 is 15 residues long. Germline V lookup: CDR1 SGHTA, CDR2 FQGNSA. Trimming took off 1 base at V and 0 bases at J, with 7 bases between the two ends. CDR3 in amino acids: CASSLDNFSGNTIYF. In DNA, the CDR3 is TGTGCCAGCAGCTTAGATAATTTCTCTGGAAACACCATATATTTT. The whole variable domain, remainder taken from reference TRBV7-2 and TRBJ1-3, is GAGVSQSPSNKVTEKGKDVELRCDPISGHTALYWYRQSLGQGLEFLIYFQGNSAPDKSGLPSDRFSAERTGGSVSTLTIQRTQQEDSAVYLCASSLDNFSGNTIYFGEGSWLTVV.

The rearrangement uses TRBV7-2 and TRBJ1-1; D remains unclear. CDR1 is SGHTA, CDR2 FQGNSA, per germline. Trimming cost V 2 bases and J 0 bases, with 10 bases left between them. CDR3 length: 15 amino acids. CDR3 loop: CASSLFWGMNTEAFF. CDR3 in DNA: TGTGCCAGCAGCTTATTCTGGGGTATGAACACTGAAGCTTTCTTT.

The chain combines TRBV6-2 or TRBV6-3 with TRBJ1-1; possible D gene TRBD1, 5 bases. Germline V gene sequence: CDR1 MNHEY, CDR2 SVGEGT. The CDR3 runs 12 residues. With 5 bases removed from V and 11 bases from J, the gap between germline ends came to 15 bases. CDR3 sequence reads: CASSLPGGLAFF. CDR3 coding DNA: TGTGCCAGCAGTCTACCCGGGGGTCTTGCTTTCTTT.

This chain connects TRBV6-2 or TRBV6-3 to TRBJ2-5; possibly TRBD1 for D (5 bases). This CDR3 region has 14 residues. Per the germline V gene, CDR1 is MNHEY and CDR2 is SVGEGT. Trimming shortened V by 2 bases and J by 5 bases, and 12 bases separated the two germline ends. CDR3 sequence: CASSYHQGGETQYF. The CDR3 DNA reads as TGTGCCAGCAGTTACCATCAGGGCGGCGAGACCCAGTACTTC.

V gene TRBV2 combines with J gene TRBJ2-3; D is undetermined. Germline V gene lookup returns CDR1 SNHLY and CDR2 FYNNEI. V was shortened by 3 bases and J by 0 bases, with 10 bases between the two germline ends. The CDR3 length is 15 residues. CDR3 protein: CASSDPPTSTDTQYF. CDR3 DNA sequence: TGTGCCAGCAGTGACCCCCCAACGAGCACAGATACGCAGTATTTT.

The V and J genes are TRBV3-1 (or the pseudogene TRBV3-2) and TRBJ2-2, with D possibly being TRBD2 (6 bases). V gave up 1 base and J gave up 3 bases, with 15 bases separating them. The length of the CDR3 is 17 residues. Looked up from germline, CDR1 is LGHDT and CDR2 is YNNKEL (reference sequence). CDR3 in amino acids: CASSQVGSGRYTGELFF. In DNA, the CDR3 is TGTGCCAGCAGCCAAGTGGGCAGCGGGCGGTACACCGGGGAGCTGTTTTTT.

This clone has only one observation. The chain combines TRBV7-9 with TRBJ2-1; D not certain. Germline V CDR1 and CDR2: SEHNR, FQNEAQ (reference sequence). This CDR3 has 12 residues. The V end was cut by 2 bases, the J end by 7 bases, with 6 bases between. In DNA form, the CDR3 reads TGTGCCAGCAGCTTACCCGCTAATGAGCAGTTCTTC. Amino acid sequence: CASSLPANEQFF.

The chain recombines TRBV19 with TRBJ2-1, with D uncertain. The CDR3 covers 15 residues. Per germline, CDR1 LNHDA and CDR2 SQIVND (reference sequence). Trimming cost V 4 bases and J 6 bases, with 16 bases left between them. The CDR3, as DNA: TGTGCCAGTAGTACGCGGCTGGGCGGCGGCAATGAGCAGTTCTTC. Its protein is CASSTRLGGGNEQFF.

The genes are TRBV5-6 and TRBJ1-1; the match to TRBD1 covers 9 bases. This CDR3 has 11 residues. V lost 7 bases and J lost 11; bases outside the gene matches: 6. CDR1 SGHDT and CDR2 YYEEEE come from the germline V gene. CDR3 region: CASGRDRDAFF. CDR3 in DNA: TGTGCCAGCGGGAGGGACAGGGACGCTTTCTTT.

The chain is built from TRBV28 and TRBJ2-5, with TRBD2 as a possible D gene (6 bases). Germline V gives CDR1 MDHEN, CDR2 SYDVKM. V was shortened by 5 bases and J by 5 bases, with 9 bases between the two germline ends. The CDR3 has 12 amino acids. The CDR3 loop is CASSIAAETQYF. The CDR3 DNA follows: TGTGCCAGCAGTATAGCGGCGGAGACCCAGTACTTC.

The gene calls are TRBV6-5 and TRBJ2-7, with D maybe TRBD2 (5 bases). This CDR3 is built from 13 residues. CDR1 MNHEY and CDR2 SVGAGI come from the germline V gene. The V gene lost 5 bases and the J gene lost 2 bases, with 10 bases spanning the gap. CDR3 DNA sequence: TGTGCCAGCAGTAAACTAGTTCCCTACGAGCAGTACGTC. Translated: CASSKLVPYEQYV.

This chain uses TRBV3-1 (or the pseudogene TRBV3-2) with TRBJ2-7, with D possibly matching TRBD2 (6 bases). This CDR3 comprises 15 residues. The V end lost 1 base, the J end lost 1 base, and 11 bases lay between the germline ends. Looked up from germline, CDR1 is LGHDT and CDR2 is YNNKEL (reference sequence). CDR3 amino acids: CASSQAGDVSYEQYF. The CDR3, as DNA: TGTGCCAGCAGCCAAGCGGGGGACGTGTCCTACGAGCAGTACTTC.

The J gene is TRBJ2-5, the V gene TRBV4-2, with D tentatively TRBD1 or TRBD2 (6 bases each). CDR1 is LGHNA, CDR2 YNFKEQ, per germline. The CDR3 totals 14 residues. Trimming took 5 bases from V and 0 from J, leaving 10 bases between them. CDR3 sequence (DNA): TGTGCCAGCAGCAAGGGGGGCAACCAAGAGACCCAGTACTTC. It is translated as CASSKGGNQETQYF.

The chain recombines TRBV4-1 with TRBJ2-5, with D unresolved. The germline V gene encodes CDR1 MGHRA and CDR2 YSYEKL. The CDR3 consists of 16 residues. Trimming pared 1 base from V and 4 bases from J, leaving 16 bases between. This CDR3 reads CASSQGDPAQLETQYF. DNA of the CDR3: TGCGCCAGCAGCCAAGGTGACCCAGCGCAACTAGAGACCCAGTACTTC.

The CDR3 bases are TGTGCCAGCAGCAAAGAGAAATTGGGACAGGGCACGCATAGCAATCAGCCCCAGCATTTT. This sequence encodes CASSKEKLGQGTHSNQPQHF. V and J are TRBV21-1 and TRBJ1-5; TRBD1 was called by the table and not checked on the DNA. TRBV21-1 is flagged as a pseudogene. The CDR3 is 20 residues long.

The V gene is TRBV12-3 or TRBV12-4, the J gene TRBJ1-6; no reliable D call. Trimming took off 3 bases at V and 6 bases at J, with 6 bases between the two ends. The CDR3 has 13 amino acids. The DNA for the CDR3 is TGTGCCAGCAGTTTTGGGCTTAATTCACCCCTCCACTTT. This codes for CASSFGLNSPLHF.

This clone was found a few times. The rearrangement joins TRBV18 to TRBJ2-5; D remains ambiguous. The CDR3 runs 15 residues. V lost 3 bases, J lost 1 base, and 12 bases lay in between. Germline lookup yields CDR1 KGHSH and CDR2 LQKENI. The CDR3 protein is CASSPNRRPQETQYF. CDR3 sequence (DNA): TGTGCCAGCTCACCGAACCGCAGGCCCCAAGAGACCCAGTACTTC.

With respect to this clone: The sample contains more than one DNA sequence encoding this CDR3. The V gene is TRBV18, the J gene TRBJ2-7; D unresolved. This CDR3 is built from 13 residues. The ends were cut back, 0 bases at V and 0 bases at J, with 3 bases in the middle. From germline, CDR1 is KGHSH and CDR2 LQKENI. The CDR3 region is CASSPPGSYEQYF. In DNA, the CDR3 is TGTGCCAGCTCACCACCGGGCTCCTACGAGCAGTACTTC.

This CDR3 reads CASSLPGGSTGELFF. Written as DNA, the CDR3 is TGTGCCAGCAGCTTGCCGGGGGGGAGCACCGGGGAGCTGTTTTTT. The rearrangement joins TRBV11-2 to TRBJ2-2; 8 positions agree with TRBD2. The ends lost 3 bases at V and 4 bases at J; junction bases unmatched: 4. Germline V gene sequence: CDR1 SGHAT, CDR2 FQNNGV. This CDR3 is 15 amino acids long.

This clone was counted once. V is TRBV7-2 and J is TRBJ1-2; D ambiguous. The CDR3 contains 13 residues. Germline CDR1 is SGHTA and CDR2 is FQGNSA. V lost 3 bases to trimming and J lost 7 bases, with 12 bases between them. The CDR3 DNA reads TGTGCCAGCAGCTTCATTCAAGGTTTTGGCTACACCTTC. It yields the protein CASSFIQGFGYTF.

This chain connects TRBV7-9 to TRBJ2-1; D call uncertain. The V and J ends lost 2 bases and 6 bases respectively, with 8 bases between them. Germline V lookup: CDR1 SEHNR, CDR2 FQNEAQ (reference sequence). There are 13 residues in the CDR3. The CDR3 sequence: CASSLSVFNEQFF. The CDR3 nucleotides are TGTGCCAGCAGCTTATCAGTATTCAATGAGCAGTTCTTC.